This record looks at one T cell receptor beta chain sequence and its context. The source of the sample is a study of T cell changes during pregnancy in multiple sclerosis. Looked up from germline, CDR1 is SGDLS and CDR2 is YYNGEE. The CDR3 has 16 amino acids. J was trimmed by 2 bases and V by 1 base; bases with no gene match: 6. Repertoires were generated with immunoSEQ multiplex PCR, while TCRdb's copy carries only in-frame clones and drops some. The sample includes about 50,000 clones, about 90% of them seen just once. The chain combines TRBV9 with TRBJ2-3; TRBD2 matches 8 bases. Sequenced material: CD4+ T cells from peripheral blood mononuclear cells, taken after pregnancy. This sequence was found in a female donor with multiple sclerosis, enrolled in a pregnancy study. This chain's CDR3 is CASSVTAGDPTDTQYF. The CDR3 coding sequence is TGTGCCAGCAGCGTAACAGCGGGAGACCCCACAGATACGCAGTATTTT.